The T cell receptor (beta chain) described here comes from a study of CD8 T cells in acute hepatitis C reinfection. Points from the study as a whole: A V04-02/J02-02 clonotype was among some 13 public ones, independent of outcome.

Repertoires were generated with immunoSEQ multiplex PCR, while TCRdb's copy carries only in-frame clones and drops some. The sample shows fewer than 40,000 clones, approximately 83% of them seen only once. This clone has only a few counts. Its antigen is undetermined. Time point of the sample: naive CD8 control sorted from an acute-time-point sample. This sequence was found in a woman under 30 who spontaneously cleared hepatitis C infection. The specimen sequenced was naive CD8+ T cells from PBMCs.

For the CDR3, the DNA is TGTGCCAGTAACACTGGACTAGCGGGTTTTCGAGTCGGGGAGCTGTTTTTT. The encoded protein is CASNTGLAGFRVGELFF. The chain employs TRBV19 and TRBJ2-2, with 11 bases that match TRBD2. CDR1 LNHDA and CDR2 SQIVND come from the germline V gene (reference sequence). After removal of 7 bases from V and 7 bases from J, the junction contained 14 bases not matched to a gene. The CDR3 is made up of 17 amino acids.